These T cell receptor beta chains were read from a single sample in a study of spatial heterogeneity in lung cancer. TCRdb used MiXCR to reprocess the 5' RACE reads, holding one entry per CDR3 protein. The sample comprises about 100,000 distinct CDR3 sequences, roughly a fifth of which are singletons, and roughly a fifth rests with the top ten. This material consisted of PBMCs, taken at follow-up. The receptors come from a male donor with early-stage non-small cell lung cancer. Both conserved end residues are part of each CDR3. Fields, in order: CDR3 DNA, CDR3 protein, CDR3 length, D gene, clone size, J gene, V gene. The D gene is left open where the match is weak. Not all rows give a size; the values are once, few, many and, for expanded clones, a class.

TGTGCCAGCAGCGGGGGAGTTAATCAGCCCCAGCATTTT,CASSGGVNQPQHF,13,.,.,TRBJ1-5,TRBV7-2
TGTGCCAGCAGCCCCGGGACAGGGGAAGAGACCCAGTACTTC,CASSPGTGEETQYF,14,TRBD1,few,TRBJ2-5,TRBV7-6
TGTGCCAGCAGCCTAGCGCTCTACAATGAGCAGTTCTTC,CASSLALYNEQFF,13,.,.,TRBJ2-1,TRBV11-2
TGTGCCAGCAGCTTCCGCGCCGGGACTAGCGGGATACTACGTCGCACAGATACGCAGTATTTT,CASSFRAGTSGILRRTDTQYF,21,TRBD2,.,TRBJ2-3,TRBV7-2
TGTGCCAGCAGTGAGGGCAGCCAAAACTATGGCTACACCTTC,CASSEGSQNYGYTF,14,.,.,TRBJ1-2,TRBV25-1
TGTGCCAGCAGCTTGAGCGGGAGGGCCTACAATGAGCAGTTCTTC,CASSLSGRAYNEQFF,15,TRBD2,few,TRBJ2-1,TRBV7-2
TGCAGTGTCAAACAGGGGGCAAGCAATCAGCCCCAGCATTTT,CSVKQGASNQPQHF,14,TRBD1,few,TRBJ1-5,TRBV20-1
TGTGCCAGCAGTGTTTTAGCGGGAACGGGGGAGCAGTACTTC,CASSVLAGTGEQYF,14,TRBD2,few,TRBJ2-7,TRBV2
TGTGCCAGCAGCTCCGGGACTAATAATGAGCAGTTCTTC,CASSSGTNNEQFF,13,TRBD2,.,TRBJ2-1,TRBV11-2
TGTGCCAGCAGCCAAGGTTTTCTTCGAGTGTACCAAGAGACCCAGTACTTC,CASSQGFLRVYQETQYF,17,.,many,TRBJ2-5,TRBV14
TGTGCCAGCTCATCCTTGGGACAATTGAACACTGAAGCTTTCTTT,CASSSLGQLNTEAFF,15,.,few,TRBJ1-1,TRBV18
TGTGCCAGCAGGGAGACAGGCTTTAAGGAAAAACTGTTTTTT,CASRETGFKEKLFF,14,.,.,TRBJ1-4,TRBV2
TGTGCCAGCAGTCAGGGGGGAAACTATGGCTACACCTTC,CASSQGGNYGYTF,13,TRBD1,.,TRBJ1-2,TRBV25-1
TGTGCCAGCAGCTCCGGGCAGATCTACAATGAGCAGTTCTTC,CASSSGQIYNEQFF,14,.,few,TRBJ2-1,TRBV7-2
TGTGCCAGCAGGACTCGGGGACAGGGCCACCAGCCCCAGCATTTT,CASRTRGQGHQPQHF,15,TRBD1,few,TRBJ1-5,TRBV28
TGTGCCAGCAGCTTGAGGGGACTAGCGGGAACCAGCACAGATACGCAGTATTTT,CASSLRGLAGTSTDTQYF,18,TRBD2,few,TRBJ2-3,TRBV5-4
TGTGCCACCTCCCCAGCCGGACAGGGCGGAGAAAAACTGTTTTTT,CATSPAGQGGEKLFF,15,TRBD1,.,TRBJ1-4,TRBV19
TGTGCCAGCAGCTTAGAATGGGGGCCTCTTCAAGAGACCCAGTACTTC,CASSLEWGPLQETQYF,16,.,.,TRBJ2-5,TRBV7-6
TGTGCCAGCAGTGCCAGGACAGGGGCCTTAATTAGTGAGCAGTTCTTC,CASSARTGALISEQFF,16,TRBD1,.,TRBJ2-1,TRBV12-3/TRBV12-4
TGTGCCAGCAGTTTCAGGGGCAGCAATCAGCCCCAGCATTTT,CASSFRGSNQPQHF,14,.,many,TRBJ1-5,TRBV28
TGCAGTGCTAGAGAGGGGGAGGGAGTCCAGCCCCAGCATTTT,CSAREGEGVQPQHF,14,.,.,TRBJ1-5,TRBV20-1
TGTGCCAGCAGTCCAGGGATTTTGAGCGCTTTCTTT,CASSPGILSAFF,12,.,.,TRBJ1-1,TRBV6-2/TRBV6-3
TGCAGCGTTGAAGGGGTCTCTGGCTACACCTTC,CSVEGVSGYTF,11,.,.,TRBJ1-2,TRBV29-1
TGTGCCAGCAGCCAAGTCTCCCGGCGGACTCAAGTCTTC,CASSQVSRRTQVF,13,.,few,TRBJ2-4,TRBV3-1
TGTGCCATCAGTGGAGCCGGGGGAGAGACCCAGTACTTC,CAISGAGGETQYF,13,.,.,TRBJ2-5,TRBV10-3
TGTGCCAGCAGCTTAAGCGGCGCGGAGCTAGCCAAAAACATTCAGTACTTC,CASSLSGAELAKNIQYF,17,.,few,TRBJ2-4,TRBV7-9
TGTGCCAGCAGCAAAGGGGGGCCTAGCGGGAAGGAGACCCAGTACTTC,CASSKGGPSGKETQYF,16,.,.,TRBJ2-5,TRBV21-1
TGTGCCAGCAGTGACAGGGGGTTCCCCTACAATGAGCAGTTCTTC,CASSDRGFPYNEQFF,15,TRBD1,many,TRBJ2-1,TRBV2
TGTGCCAGCAGCGTAACAGGGGGCACTGAAGCTTTCTTT,CASSVTGGTEAFF,13,TRBD1,few,TRBJ1-1,TRBV9
TGTGCCAGCAGCTATGGGACCCCAGGAGGTACGCAGTATTTT,CASSYGTPGGTQYF,14,.,.,TRBJ2-3,TRBV7-2
TGTGCCAGCAGCCTTTTAGATCATGTGCAGTATTTT,CASSLLDHVQYF,12,.,.,TRBJ2-3,TRBV7-9
TGTGCCACCAGCAGAGAAAACAGGGATCCCCTCCAAGAGACCCAGTACTTC,CATSRENRDPLQETQYF,17,.,.,TRBJ2-5,TRBV15
TGCAGTGCTAGAGATAGGAGGCAGCCAATTACCGGGGAGCTGTTTTTT,CSARDRRQPITGELFF,16,.,.,TRBJ2-2,TRBV20-1
TGTGCCAGCAGCCCTCCCACGGGGGGGCCCTCCTACAATGAGCAGTTCTTC,CASSPPTGGPSYNEQFF,17,TRBD2,many,TRBJ2-1,TRBV7-2
TGTGCCAGCAGCTTAGAGGCAGCTAGCAATCAGCCCCAGCATTTT,CASSLEAASNQPQHF,15,.,.,TRBJ1-5,TRBV7-6
TGTGCCATCAGTGAGAGGGCTAGCGGGGGGGCGCGCAATGAGCAGTTCTTC,CAISERASGGARNEQFF,17,TRBD2,many,TRBJ2-1,TRBV10-3
TGTGCCACCTCGGACAGGGTGGGAGATGGCTACACCTTC,CATSDRVGDGYTF,13,TRBD1,.,TRBJ1-2,TRBV10-3
TGCAGTGCTACCGTGACGGGACCTAGAGACGAGCAGTACTTC,CSATVTGPRDEQYF,14,.,many,TRBJ2-7,TRBV20-1
TGTGCCAGCAGCACAATGACTAGCGGGAGGGGTCAGACCCAGTACTTC,CASSTMTSGRGQTQYF,16,TRBD2,.,TRBJ2-5,TRBV7-2
TGTGCCAGCAGTGAAGCGCTTCCGGGCACTGAAGCTTTCTTT,CASSEALPGTEAFF,14,.,.,TRBJ1-1,TRBV2
TGTGCCAGCAGCCCCTTCACGGCAGGGGCCAACGTCCTGACTTTC,CASSPFTAGANVLTF,15,.,few,TRBJ2-6,TRBV7-9
TGTGCCAGCAGCCAAGAGAGGACTAGCGGGACCTACAATGAGCAGTTCTTC,CASSQERTSGTYNEQFF,17,TRBD2,.,TRBJ2-1,TRBV9
TGCGCCAGCAGCTTGGTTACAGGGCCCGACACTGAAGCTTTCTTT,CASSLVTGPDTEAFF,15,.,many,TRBJ1-1,TRBV5-1
TGTGCCAGCAGCCAAGATCTGGCCGGGACGGGCGGCTACACCTTC,CASSQDLAGTGGYTF,15,.,.,TRBJ1-2,TRBV3-1
TGTGCCAGCAGTTTATGGGGGGGGGACCAGCCCCAGCATTTT,CASSLWGGDQPQHF,14,.,few,TRBJ1-5,TRBV27
TGTGCCAGCAGTGACGGTGGTATGGGGAAGACCCAGTACTTC,CASSDGGMGKTQYF,14,.,few,TRBJ2-5,TRBV2
TGTGCCAGCAGTCCCTCGGTATCCTCCTACAATGAGCAGTTCTTC,CASSPSVSSYNEQFF,15,.,.,TRBJ2-1,TRBV27
TGTGCCAGCAGCAACAGGGGAAATGAGCAGTTCTTC,CASSNRGNEQFF,12,TRBD1,.,TRBJ2-1,TRBV6-5
TGTGCCAGCAGCTTGGTGGGGGAGGGCACTGAAGCTTTCTTT,CASSLVGEGTEAFF,14,.,many,TRBJ1-1,TRBV5-6
TGTGCCAGCAGCCAAATAGGGGGGTTTAGCGGGAGTGTAACCGGGGAGCTGTTTTTT,CASSQIGGFSGSVTGELFF,19,TRBD2,.,TRBJ2-2,TRBV7-8
TGTGCCAGCAGCCTAGGACCCTTCGGTGAGCAGTTCTTC,CASSLGPFGEQFF,13,.,.,TRBJ2-1,TRBV3-1
TGTGCCAGCAGCCAAAGTCGAGTCTTAGCGAGTGAGCAGTTCTTC,CASSQSRVLASEQFF,15,.,few,TRBJ2-1,TRBV3-1
TGTGCCAGCAAGCGGGAATGGGGTTACAATGAGCAGTTCTTC,CASKREWGYNEQFF,14,TRBD2,.,TRBJ2-1,TRBV6-5